The 19 T cell receptor beta chains in this list originate from one sample, sequenced in a study of vaccination effects on CD4 cells after COVID-19. Sequencing was performed with immunoSEQ multiplex PCR; in TCRdb, only in-frame clones are kept and a portion is missing. The sample includes some 70,000 clones, 70% to 90% seen only once; the top ten take 1.2%. Their antigen targets remain unknown. Antigen-specific CD4+ T cells expanded by the ViraFEST assay with viral peptide pools were then sequenced. Culture lasted 10 days before CD4+ T cell isolation. As their vaccination, participants received two doses of either BNT162b2 or mRNA-1273. This sample comprised CD4+ T cells from PBMCs cultured with HCoV-229E spike peptides, obtained after COVID-19 vaccination. The receptor source for this set is a human donor who received a COVID-19 vaccine.

The gene calls are TRBV3-1 (or the pseudogene TRBV3-2) and TRBJ1-3; D not certain. The CDR3 consists of 17 residues. Deletions cut 0 bases from V and 0 bases from J, with 12 bases between. The germline V gene has CDR1 LGHDT and CDR2 YNNKEL (reference sequence). CDR3 sequence (DNA): TGTGCCAGCAGCCAAGAACGAAGCAGGAGCTCTGGAAACACCATATATTTT. Amino acid sequence: CASSQERSRSSGNTIYF.

The rearrangement joins TRBV29-1 to TRBJ1-4, with D perhaps matching TRBD1 (6 bases). This CDR3 comprises 16 residues. Deletions cut 1 base from V and 2 bases from J, with 14 bases between. CDR1 and CDR2 (germline): SQVTM, ANQGSEA. The CDR3 DNA reads TGCAGCGTTGAAGGGCTCGGAGGGGGGACTAATGAAAAACTGTTTTTT. Amino acids: CSVEGLGGGTNEKLFF.

The CDR3, as DNA: TGTGCCAGCAGCTGGACCGGGACAAAGAACTATGGCTACACCTTC. Protein sequence: CASSWTGTKNYGYTF. The V gene is TRBV5-4, the J gene TRBJ1-2, with D possibly being TRBD1 (6 bases). Germline CDR1 and CDR2: SGHNT and YYREEE (reference sequence). The CDR3 is made up of 15 amino acids. The V gene lost 3 bases and the J gene lost 2 bases, with 14 bases spanning the gap.

Details on this clone: A junction end diverges from the germline sequence, so it may reflect a read error. The rearrangement links TRBV3-1 (or the pseudogene TRBV3-2) to TRBJ2-2; D not certain. This CDR3 contains 12 residues. Germline V CDR1 and CDR2: LGHDT, YNNKEL (reference sequence). The CDR3 DNA follows: TGTGCCAGCACCCAAAGCACCGGGGAGCTGTTTTTT. Protein sequence: CASTQSTGELFF.

The V and J genes are TRBV29-1 and TRBJ1-1; a weak D match, TRBD1 (6 bases). The V and J ends lost 7 bases and 5 bases respectively, with 14 bases between them. The germline gives CDR1 SQVTM, CDR2 ANQGSEA. CDR3 length: 12 amino acids. CDR3 loop: CSAQGTGTEAFF. CDR3 nucleotides: TGCAGCGCACAGGGTACCGGGACTGAAGCTTTCTTT. Full variable domain (missing parts from reference TRBV29-1 and TRBJ1-1): SAVISQKPSRDICQRGTSLTIQCQVDSQVTMMFWYRQQPGQSLTLIATANQGSEATYESGFVIDKFPISRPNLTFSTLTVSNMSPEDSSIYLCSAQGTGTEAFFGQGTRLTVV.

The sample holds one count of this clone. CDR3 loop: CASSILGGVDTEAFF. The DNA of the CDR3 is TGCGCCAGCAGCATTTTGGGGGGGGTGGACACTGAAGCTTTCTTT. The V and J genes are TRBV5-1 and TRBJ1-1; a weak D match, TRBD1 (5 bases). V shed 4 bases and J shed 3 bases, with 16 bases lying between them. This CDR3 comprises 15 residues. Germline V CDR1 and CDR2: SGHRS, YFSETQ. Looking up the rest from reference TRBV5-1 and TRBJ1-1 gives the full variable domain: KAGVTQTPRYLIKTRGQQVTLSCSPISGHRSVSWYQQTPGQGLQFLFEYFSETQRNKGNFPGRFSGRQFSNSRSEMNVSTLELGDSALYLCASSILGGVDTEAFFGQGTRLTVV.

This sequence joins TRBV2 and TRBJ2-5; 9 bases align to TRBD1. The CDR3 totals 15 residues. V lost 7 bases to trimming and J lost 3 bases; unmatched junction nucleotides: 9. Germline V lookup: CDR1 SNHLY, CDR2 FYNNEI. In nucleotides, the CDR3 is TGTGCCAGCAATCCGGGACAGGGAGGTAAAGAGACCCAGTACTTC. It encodes CASNPGQGGKETQYF.

V usage is TRBV11-2 and J usage is TRBJ2-2, with TRBD1 matching 10 bases. CDR1 and CDR2 from the germline V gene are SGHAT and FQNNGV. V shed 4 bases and J 5 bases; nucleotides not matched to a gene: 7. The length of the CDR3 is 16 residues. The CDR3 sequence is CASSSRDRGETGELFF. CDR3 DNA: TGTGCCAGCAGCTCTCGGGACAGGGGAGAAACCGGGGAGCTGTTTTTT.

The V gene is TRBV18, the J gene TRBJ2-2; TRBD2 is a possible D gene (5 bases). The CDR3 has 12 amino acids. Germline V gene lookup returns CDR1 KGHSH and CDR2 LQKENI. With 3 bases removed from V and 6 bases from J, the gap between germline ends came to 5 bases. The chain's CDR3 is CASSPGAGELFF. CDR3 DNA: TGTGCCAGCTCACCGGGAGCCGGGGAGCTGTTTTTT. Drawing the rest from reference TRBV18 and TRBJ2-2, the complete variable domain is NAGVMQNPRHLVRRRGQEARLRCSPMKGHSHVYWYRQLPEEGLKFMVYLQKENIIDESGMPKERFSAEFPKEGPSILRIQQVVRGDSAAYFCASSPGAGELFFGEGSRLTVL.

This clone appeared a few times. V usage is TRBV4-1 and J usage is TRBJ1-5, with D unresolved. The CDR3 runs 15 residues. Germline-derived CDR1 and CDR2 are MGHRA and YSYEKL. V lost 3 bases, J lost 3 bases, and 12 bases lay in between. This CDR3 is CASSHPNVNNQPQHF. CDR3 in DNA: TGCGCCAGCAGCCACCCCAACGTCAACAATCAGCCCCAGCATTTT.

The genes are TRBV7-3 and TRBJ2-2, with TRBD2 as a possible D gene (5 bases). The V gene lost 1 base and the J gene lost 6 bases, with 12 bases spanning the gap. The CDR3 is 15 amino acids. Germline lookup yields CDR1 SGHTA and CDR2 FQGTGA. The CDR3 bases are TGTGCCAGCAGCTTAAGTCCGCAAGCGGCCGGGGAGCTGTTTTTT. The encoded protein is CASSLSPQAAGELFF.

This chain joins TRBV7-2 and TRBJ2-3, with D possibly matching TRBD2 (6 bases). V was shortened by 1 base and J by 6 bases, with 11 bases between the two germline ends. There are 14 residues in the CDR3. Germline V lookup: CDR1 SGHTA, CDR2 FQGNSA. The CDR3 DNA follows: TGTGCCAGCAGCTTAGTAGGCGGGGATGATACGCAGTATTTT. It translates to CASSLVGGDDTQYF.

The chain links TRBV7-2 to TRBJ1-1; 8 nucleotides match TRBD1. Trimming at V came to 6 bases and at J to 4 bases, leaving 4 bases not matched to a gene. The CDR3 has 13 amino acids. The V gene's germline CDR1 is SGHTA and CDR2 FQGNSA. Written as DNA, the CDR3 is TGTGCCAGCAGTATTACAGGGGGCACTGAAGCTTTCTTT. The encoded protein is CASSITGGTEAFF.

The chain combines TRBV19 with TRBJ2-7; TRBD1 matches at 9 bases. V lost 9 bases, J lost 6 bases, and 9 bases stayed unmatched. The CDR3 covers 13 residues. CDR1 and CDR2 from the germline V gene are LNHDA and SQIVND (reference sequence). The CDR3 sequence is CARLGDRVCEQYV. The CDR3 nucleotides are TGTGCCAGACTTGGGGACAGGGTGTGCGAGCAGTACGTC.

V and J are TRBV6-5 and TRBJ1-1; 10 bases match TRBD1. With 6 bases clipped from V and 7 bases from J, the junction kept 11 bases outside the gene matches. CDR1 and CDR2 from the germline V gene are MNHEY and SVGAGI. The CDR3 has 15 amino acids. This CDR3 reads CASRGGDRGRGEAFF. CDR3 in DNA: TGTGCCAGCAGGGGGGGGGACAGGGGACGAGGTGAAGCTTTCTTT.

This clone came up a few times. The rearrangement uses TRBV30 and TRBJ2-7; the D is unclear. Trimming took 0 bases from V and 3 from J, leaving 6 bases between them. The CDR3 is made up of 12 amino acids. Germline V gene data show CDR1 as GTSNPN and CDR2 as SVGIG (reference sequence). The CDR3 spells CAWSVFGYEQYV. Here the CDR3 DNA reads TGTGCCTGGAGTGTATTTGGCTACGAGCAGTACGTC.

This sequence joins TRBV11-1 and TRBJ1-1, with D unresolved. Trimming took off 3 bases at V and 3 bases at J, with 8 bases between the two ends. Germline loops: CDR1 SGHAT, CDR2 FQDESV (reference sequence). CDR3 size: 13 residues. The CDR3 protein is CASSFHSDTEAFF. Here the CDR3 DNA reads TGTGCCAGCAGCTTTCACAGCGACACTGAAGCTTTCTTT.

This chain joins TRBV7-3 and TRBJ2-1, with 8 nucleotides matching TRBD1. This CDR3 contains 16 residues. The germline V gene has CDR1 SGHTA and CDR2 FQGTGA. Germline trimming cut 4 bases from V and 1 base from J; bases unmatched to any gene: 6. CDR3 loop: CASSSGQAPSYNEQFF. Here the CDR3 DNA reads TGTGCCAGCAGCTCGGGACAGGCTCCATCCTACAATGAGCAGTTCTTC.

There are a few counts of this clone. This chain joins TRBV5-6 and TRBJ1-3, with 7 bases identical to TRBD1. Germline values: CDR1 SGHDT, CDR2 YYEEEE. With V trimmed by 4 bases and J by 0 bases, 7 bases remained unmatched. The CDR3 sequence is 16 residues long. CDR3 residues: CASSLWTGNSGNTIYF. The CDR3 coding sequence is TGTGCCAGCAGCCTATGGACAGGAAACTCTGGAAACACCATATATTTT.